This TCR beta chain was identified during a study of blood T cell repertoires in COVID-19 (dated by TCRdb to 2018 to 2020). Some background on the complete study: Samples from collaborators originated in the United States, Italy and Spain and spanned both the acute and convalescent phases of COVID-19. The sample metadata nearly always contained a de-identified subject ID, COVID-19 status, age in years and sex. HLA class I and class II types, where available, came from metadata supplied by the sample provider rather than from assay-based typing. The prospective study material was composed of cDNA or gDNA derived from T cells, B-cell-depleted T cells, or PBMCs. The samples were drawn from the first 160 participants of the ongoing ImmuneRACE study and from 950 to 1,500 subjects provided by 6 global collaborators. Subjects who had been exposed to COVID-19, were actively infected with it, or had recovered from it provided the deeply sampled blood TCRbeta repertoires that made up the dataset. A freely available public database, intended as a resource for researchers studying the immune response to SARS-CoV-2, is where the repertoires were released. The study at large found these results: How much clinical and demographic metadata was included differed by source and by participant, and the metadata was provided uncurated.

This clone has a single count. Its specific antigen is unknown. Base qualities are missing; no much larger clone stands one base away. Collaborating institutions collected whole blood in K2EDTA tubes following their own protocols. For TCRbeta analysis, collaborator samples were shipped as frozen whole blood, as isolated PBMCs, or as DNA extracted from either sample type. V is shortened by 6 bases, J by 4 bases, and the region joining them spans 7 bases. From the cysteine up to the phenylalanine, the CDR3 has a length of 13 residues. Just the 39-base CDR3 DNA is kept, in frame starting at base 1. The germline V gene gives CDR1 as MNHEY and CDR2 as SVGEGT. TCRbeta CDR3 regions were amplified from genomic DNA using the immunoSEQ Assay, a bias-controlled multiplex PCR. The study's processing was this. The number of nucleated cells in each sample was estimated by amplification of reference gene primers within the assay. To quantify the absolute abundance of each unique TCRbeta CDR3 rearrangement, sequence reads were collapsed and filtered. For each sample, productive Simpson clonality was calculated by taking the square root of Simpson's diversity index across productive rearrangements. The clones in this table, taken by TCRdb from immuneACCESS, are in-frame only. Not every clone is retained; where verified, under half of the shortfall comes from an unresolved V gene, and the cause of the rest is unknown. That table furnishes V, J and clone size, whereas the DNA furnished D and trimming. Here the sample has under 80,000 clones; around 86% occur a single time. Together, the top ten hold about 4% of the sample.

The sample taken for sequencing was peripheral blood. The receptor was derived from a man between 65 and 85 years old with active COVID-19. The sequence links TRBV6-2 or TRBV6-3 to TRBJ2-6; the D segment cannot be called with confidence. The nucleotide sequence is given as TGTGCCAGCAGCCGCGCCGGGGCCAACGTCCTGACTTTC. This gives the protein CASSRAGANVLTF.